Listed here are 14 T cell receptor beta chains from one sample, sequenced in a study of blood T cell repertoires in COVID-19. TCRdb's table, derived via immunoSEQ multiplex PCR, lists solely in-frame clones and lacks some. The repertoire holds 450,000 or so clones, with 75% to 90% as singletons. The sequencing sample was made of peripheral blood. These receptors came from a man aged 18 to 29 with COVID-19, enrolled during active disease.

The chain uses TRBV11-1 and TRBJ1-1; D unresolved. Trimming left V 2 bases short and J 0 bases short, with 10 bases between. CDR3 length: 15 residues. CDR1 is SGHAT and CDR2 is FQDESV in the germline V gene (reference sequence). CDR3 in amino acids: CASSLFGGMNTEAFF. Here the CDR3 DNA reads TGTGCCAGCAGCTTATTTGGAGGGATGAACACTGAAGCTTTCTTT.

The CDR3 protein is CASSLGRVSDTQYF. The DNA of the CDR3 is TGCGCCAGCAGCTTGGGGAGGGTTTCAGATACGCAGTATTTT. This sequence joins TRBV5-1 and TRBJ2-3; a possible D gene is TRBD2 (6 bases). Trimming shortened V by 0 bases and J by 4 bases, and 9 bases separated the two germline ends. This CDR3 comprises 14 residues. Germline CDR1 and CDR2: SGHRS and YFSETQ. Filled out from reference TRBV5-1 and TRBJ2-3, the complete variable domain reads KAGVTQTPRYLIKTRGQQVTLSCSPISGHRSVSWYQQTPGQGLQFLFEYFSETQRNKGNFPGRFSGRQFSNSRSEMNVSTLELGDSALYLCASSLGRVSDTQYFGPGTRLTVL.

V is TRBV3-1 (or the pseudogene TRBV3-2) and J is TRBJ1-4; 10 nucleotides agree with TRBD1. There are 14 residues in the CDR3. J lost 8 bases, V lost 3 bases, and 3 bases had no gene match. Germline loops: CDR1 LGHDT, CDR2 YNNKEL (reference sequence). The CDR3 DNA reads as TGTGCCAGCAGCCACGGACAGGGGGAGGAAAAACTGTTTTTT. Its translation: CASSHGQGEEKLFF.

As for this clone: Other nucleotide sequences in the sample specify the same CDR3. V usage is TRBV5-6 and J usage is TRBJ1-5; TRBD1 might be the D (5 bases). There are 14 residues in the CDR3. Between the trimmed V and J ends, which lost 0 bases and 6 bases, there was a span of 10 bases. Germline V CDR1 and CDR2: SGHDT, YYEEEE. CDR3 protein: CASSLVSGGQPQHF. In DNA, the CDR3 is TGTGCCAGCAGCTTGGTATCGGGGGGTCAGCCCCAGCATTTT.

V is TRBV27 and J is TRBJ2-2; tentatively, D is TRBD1 (6 bases). The CDR3 spans 18 residues. Germline V gene lookup returns CDR1 MNHEY and CDR2 SMNVEV (reference sequence). The V end lost 4 bases, the J end lost 1 base, and 19 bases lay between the germline ends. The CDR3 is CASSSPKGTLMNTGELFF. CDR3 DNA sequence: TGTGCCAGCAGTTCCCCGAAGGGGACACTAATGAACACCGGGGAGCTGTTTTTT.

The V and J genes are TRBV5-6 and TRBJ1-3, with D perhaps matching TRBD1 (6 bases). This CDR3 spans 15 amino acids. Germline V gives CDR1 SGHDT, CDR2 YYEEEE. V was clipped by 1 base and J by 4 bases, with 12 bases between them. The CDR3 protein is CASSLLSGVGNTIYF. DNA for the CDR3: TGTGCCAGCAGCTTGTTGTCAGGGGTCGGAAACACCATATATTTT.

To note about this clone: The same CDR3 arises from other DNA sequences in this sample as well. The rearrangement joins TRBV9 to TRBJ2-1; 10 bases fit TRBD2. Germline values: CDR1 SGDLS, CDR2 YYNGEE. The V gene end was trimmed by 0 bases and the J gene end by 5 bases; junction bases not matched to a gene: 2. The CDR3 covers 15 residues. DNA of the CDR3: TGTGCCAGCAGCGTAGTAGCGGGGGGCAACAATGAGCAGTTCTTC. Its protein product is CASSVVAGGNNEQFF.

This clone was found once. J is TRBJ1-1 and V is TRBV18; unclear D gene. Germline lookup yields CDR1 KGHSH and CDR2 LQKENI. Between the trimmed V and J ends, which lost 1 base and 5 bases, there was a span of 8 bases. The CDR3 is 13 residues long. This CDR3 is CASSPQGVTEAFF. The CDR3 DNA reads TGTGCCAGCTCACCACAGGGAGTTACTGAAGCTTTCTTT.

The V and J genes are TRBV19 and TRBJ2-4; 8 bases are a match to TRBD1. The CDR3 extends over 15 amino acids. V shed 7 bases, J shed 6 bases, and the junction held 11 bases outside the gene matches. CDR1 LNHDA and CDR2 SQIVND come from the germline V gene (reference sequence). The CDR3 loop reads CASKPRGQGPNIQYF. DNA of the CDR3: TGTGCCAGTAAACCTAGAGGACAGGGCCCAAACATTCAGTACTTC.

The DNA of the CDR3 is TGTGCCAGTAGTGTGGACTTCGGGGGTGACTATGGCTACACCTTC. Translation: CASSVDFGGDYGYTF. This chain links TRBV19 with TRBJ1-2, with D maybe TRBD1 (5 bases). V lost 5 bases to trimming and J lost 3 bases, with 16 bases between them. The germline V gene encodes CDR1 LNHDA and CDR2 SQIVND (reference sequence). The CDR3 covers 15 residues.

The chain joins TRBV5-1 to TRBJ2-2; the D gene is possibly TRBD2 (5 bases). In germline, CDR1 is SGHRS, CDR2 YFSETQ. Trimming took off 4 bases at V and 7 bases at J, with 5 bases between the two ends. The CDR3 is 11 amino acids. The DNA of the CDR3 is TGCGCCAGCAGCCGGGACGGGGAGCTGTTTTTT. The encoded protein is CASSRDGELFF.

The rearrangement joins TRBV24-1 to TRBJ2-1; D ambiguous. The germline V gene encodes CDR1 KGHDR and CDR2 SFDVKD. V lost 5 bases and J lost 3, with 10 bases in between. There are 14 residues in the CDR3. The CDR3 region has the DNA TGTGCCACCAGTGTGAATGGAGACTACAATGAGCAGTTCTTC. It is translated as CATSVNGDYNEQFF.

This sequence joins TRBV19 and TRBJ1-5; 8 bases fit TRBD1. The CDR3 runs to 19 residues. V shed 4 bases, J shed 3 bases, and the junction held 17 bases outside the gene matches. Per germline, CDR1 LNHDA and CDR2 SQIVND (reference sequence). The CDR3 DNA follows: TGTGCCAGTAGTACCACAGGGGGAAGTGTTATGGGCAACAATCAGCCCCAGCATTTT. Translation: CASSTTGGSVMGNNQPQHF.

The chain joins TRBV4-1 to TRBJ1-1; D may be TRBD1 (5 bases). Germline V gene data show CDR1 as MGHRA and CDR2 as YSYEKL. The CDR3 totals 15 residues. The ends were cut back, 0 bases at V and 4 bases at J, with 12 bases in the middle. The CDR3 DNA reads as TGCGCCAGCAGCCAAGATGGCCAGGGCAGCACTGAAGCTTTCTTT. Its translation: CASSQDGQGSTEAFF.